This passage covers 30 T cell receptor beta chains from one sample sequenced in a study of T cell responses to AZD1222 COVID-19 vaccine. Assay: immunoSEQ multiplex PCR; the TCRdb copy retains only in-frame clones and omits some. The table lists roughly 190,000 clones, roughly 92% of them singletons. The sequenced sample was peripheral blood, obtained on day 0 of AZD1222 vaccination. The source is an adult in good health.

The chain joins TRBV4-3 to TRBJ2-2; no definite D call. The CDR3 length is 16 residues. Trimming took 0 bases from V and 2 from J, leaving 10 bases between them. The V gene's germline CDR1 is LGHNA and CDR2 YSLEER. The CDR3 protein is CASSQDPAANTGELFF. CDR3 nucleotide sequence: TGCGCCAGCAGCCAAGATCCGGCAGCAAACACCGGGGAGCTGTTTTTT.

Only a few counts were recorded for this clone. The chain has TRBV3-1 (or the pseudogene TRBV3-2) and TRBJ1-3; D unresolved. Trimming stripped 0 bases from V and 4 bases from J, with 10 bases between. The CDR3 extends over 15 amino acids. In germline, CDR1 is LGHDT, CDR2 YNNKEL (reference sequence). The CDR3 coding sequence is TGTGCCAGCAGCCAAGATATGGTGAAAGGAAACACCATATATTTT. As protein: CASSQDMVKGNTIYF.

In its sample, this clone was seen once. This chain uses TRBV2 with TRBJ1-2; possible D gene TRBD1, 5 bases. The CDR3 sequence is 15 residues long. V lost 1 base, J lost 3 bases, and 12 bases lay in between. The germline gives CDR1 SNHLY, CDR2 FYNNEI. The CDR3, as DNA: TGTGCCAGCAGTGAAGGAGGCAGGGCGGACTATGGCTACACCTTC. This sequence encodes CASSEGGRADYGYTF.

The chain employs TRBV3-1 (or the pseudogene TRBV3-2) and TRBJ1-3, with D uncertain. Germline CDR1 is LGHDT and CDR2 is YNNKEL (reference sequence). The CDR3 length is 15 residues. V lost 4 bases and J lost 0, with 10 bases in between. CDR3 nucleotide sequence: TGTGCCAGCAGCCGCCAGCTAGACTCTGGAAACACCATATATTTT. This codes for CASSRQLDSGNTIYF.

The CDR3 region is CASSQGTDTQYF. CDR3 DNA: TGTGCCAGCAGCCAGGGCACAGATACGCAGTATTTT. The chain joins TRBV2 to TRBJ2-3, with D uncertain. Germline CDR1 reads SNHLY; CDR2 reads FYNNEI. The CDR3 sequence is 12 residues long. Trimming removed 6 bases from V and 1 base from J, with 5 bases in between. The whole variable domain, filled in from reference TRBV2 and TRBJ2-3, reads EPEVTQTPSHQVTQMGQEVILRCVPISNHLYFYWYRQILGQKVEFLVSFYNNEISEKSEIFDDQFSVERPDGSNFTLKIRSTKLEDSAMYFCASSQGTDTQYFGPGTRLTVL.

This clone was observed a handful of times. This chain links TRBV2 with TRBJ2-6; the match to TRBD1 covers 8 bases. This CDR3 has 15 amino acids. CDR1 and CDR2 (germline): SNHLY, FYNNEI. The J segment lost 2 bases and the V segment lost 6 bases, leaving 3 bases of the junction unmatched. CDR3 nucleotide sequence: TGTGCCAGCAGGGTGACAGGGGCTGGGGCCAACGTCCTGACTTTC. Translated: CASRVTGAGANVLTF.

V is TRBV6-5 and J is TRBJ1-1; no clear D. The CDR3 totals 15 residues. From germline, CDR1 is MNHEY and CDR2 SVGAGI. The V gene lost 2 bases and the J gene lost 0 bases, with 10 bases spanning the gap. In DNA, the CDR3 is TGTGCCAGCAGTTACGCGGCCACATTGAACACTGAAGCTTTCTTT. This codes for CASSYAATLNTEAFF.

The genes are TRBV7-6 and TRBJ1-1; D is possibly TRBD1 (6 bases). The CDR3 consists of 17 residues. The ends were cut back, 5 bases at V and 1 base at J, with 20 bases in the middle. Germline assignment: CDR1 SGHVS and CDR2 FNYEAQ. CDR3 residues: CASSTAIQGGWNTEAFF. The CDR3 DNA is TGTGCCAGCAGCACCGCAATCCAAGGGGGATGGAACACTGAAGCTTTCTTT.

This clone has more than one count but fewer than ten. CDR3 nucleotide sequence: TGTGCCAGCAGTTCTAAATGGGACAGCCAAGAGACCCAGTACTTC. It specifies CASSSKWDSQETQYF. The J gene is TRBJ2-5, the V gene TRBV2; 7 bases fit TRBD1. CDR1 and CDR2 (germline): SNHLY, FYNNEI. The CDR3 has 15 amino acids. V lost 5 bases and J lost 1; bases outside the gene matches: 7.

The chain carries TRBV5-4 and TRBJ1-2; no reliable D call. CDR1 is SGHNT and CDR2 is YYREEE in the germline V gene (reference sequence). Trimming cost V 4 bases and J 1 base, with 11 bases left between them. The CDR3 is 14 amino acids. CDR3 sequence (DNA): TGTGCCAGCAGCCCCTCTGGCGGTAACTATGGCTACACCTTC. Residues: CASSPSGGNYGYTF.

V and J are TRBV7-9 and TRBJ1-1; D uncertain. CDR1 SEHNR and CDR2 FQNEAQ come from the germline V gene (reference sequence). Trimming cost V 4 bases and J 9 bases, with 15 bases left between them. The length of the CDR3 is 13 residues. CDR3 amino acids: CASSSKKVDQAFF. CDR3 bases: TGTGCCAGCAGCTCGAAGAAAGTGGATCAAGCTTTCTTT.

J is TRBJ1-5 and V is TRBV2, with D tentatively TRBD1 (5 bases). There are 14 residues in the CDR3. Trimming took 6 bases from V and 1 from J, leaving 10 bases between them. CDR1 is SNHLY, CDR2 FYNNEI, per germline. The CDR3 is CASRDRDSNQPQHF. DNA for the CDR3: TGTGCCAGCAGAGACCGGGACAGCAATCAGCCCCAGCATTTT.

This sequence joins TRBV25-1 and TRBJ1-4, with TRBD1 matching 10 bases. The germline gives CDR1 MGHDK, CDR2 SYGVNS. V shed 6 bases and J 8 bases; nucleotides not matched to a gene: 15. CDR3 length: 17 amino acids. The CDR3 sequence: CASRRDRGLAGAEKLFF. CDR3 nucleotides: TGTGCCAGCAGGAGGGACAGGGGCCTCGCGGGCGCCGAAAAACTGTTTTTT.

The CDR3 loop is CASSARTDLPLHF. The CDR3 DNA reads as TGTGCCAGTAGTGCGCGGACAGACTTGCCCCTCCACTTT. This chain joins TRBV19 and TRBJ1-6, with D possibly being TRBD1 (6 bases). V lost 5 bases and J lost 13, with 15 bases in between. Germline CDR1 LNHDA, CDR2 SQIVND (reference sequence). The CDR3 extends over 13 amino acids.

The chain uses TRBV7-9 and TRBJ2-5, with unresolved D. V was shortened by 4 bases and J by 5 bases, with 8 bases between the two germline ends. This CDR3 comprises 12 residues. Germline lookup yields CDR1 SEHNR and CDR2 FQNEAQ (reference sequence). The CDR3 region has the DNA TGTGCCAGCAGCTCCCAAGGGGAGACCCAGTACTTC. Amino acids: CASSSQGETQYF.

In its sample, this clone was seen once. The V call is TRBV6-2 or TRBV6-3, the J call TRBJ1-1; D perhaps matches TRBD1 (6 bases). Trimming cost V 5 bases and J 7 bases, with 11 bases left between them. The germline gives CDR1 MNHEY, CDR2 SVGEGT. This CDR3 comprises 12 residues. CDR3 coding DNA: TGTGCCAGCAGTAAACAGGGTTTTGAAGCTTTCTTT. This gives the protein CASSKQGFEAFF.

This chain connects TRBV2 to TRBJ1-4, with D possibly being TRBD1 (6 bases). Trimming shortened V by 6 bases and J by 8 bases, and 16 bases separated the two germline ends. CDR3 length: 14 residues. CDR1 SNHLY and CDR2 FYNNEI come from the germline V gene. This CDR3 is CASRNRDNAEKLFF. The CDR3 region has the DNA TGTGCCAGCAGGAACCGGGACAATGCGGAAAAACTGTTTTTT.

The chain combines TRBV11-1 with TRBJ2-1; D unresolved. Germline V lookup: CDR1 SGHAT, CDR2 FQDESV (reference sequence). V gave up 2 bases and J gave up 4 bases, with 6 bases separating them. This CDR3 comprises 13 residues. The CDR3 DNA sequence: TGTGCCAGCAGCTTACGTGGGTACAATGAGCAGTTCTTC. Its translation: CASSLRGYNEQFF.

V gene TRBV18 combines with J gene TRBJ1-1; maybe TRBD1 (6 bases). Germline V gene lookup returns CDR1 KGHSH and CDR2 LQKENI. Trimming took 3 bases from V and 1 from J, leaving 12 bases between them. CDR3 length equals 15 residues. In DNA, the CDR3 is TGTGCCAGCTCACCGGATACAGGGACGAACACTGAAGCTTTCTTT. It specifies CASSPDTGTNTEAFF.

This clone was observed once. The rearrangement uses TRBV10-2 and TRBJ2-1, with D perhaps being TRBD1 or TRBD2 (6 bases each). Looked up from germline, CDR1 is WSHSY and CDR2 is SAAADI. Trimming pared 6 bases from V and 1 base from J, leaving 10 bases between. This CDR3 region has 14 residues. DNA of the CDR3: TGCGCCAGCAGACCGGGGGCTTCCTACAATGAGCAGTTCTTC. Protein product: CASRPGASYNEQFF.

The chain joins TRBV6-2 or TRBV6-3 to TRBJ1-4, with 8 bases identical to TRBD1. The CDR3 is 15 amino acids. V shed 5 bases, J shed 5 bases, and the junction held 7 bases outside the gene matches. CDR1 is MNHEY and CDR2 is SVGEGT in the germline V gene. Written as DNA, the CDR3 is TGTGCCAGCAGTCCGACAGGGGCCCCCAATGAAAAACTGTTTTTT. Translated: CASSPTGAPNEKLFF.

The rearrangement links TRBV12-3 or TRBV12-4 to TRBJ1-5, with D unclear. The CDR3 contains 12 residues. Trimming removed 2 bases from V and 6 bases from J, with 5 bases in between. This CDR3 reads CASSLLVQPQHF. CDR3 nucleotide sequence: TGTGCCAGCAGTTTATTGGTTCAGCCCCAGCATTTT.

The chain recombines TRBV6-5 with TRBJ1-1; 7 bases agree with TRBD1. The CDR3 sequence is 13 residues long. Unmatched junction bases numbered 7, after V lost 6 bases and J lost 6 bases. Germline-derived CDR1 and CDR2 are MNHEY and SVGAGI. CDR3 bases: TGTGCCAGCAGAAACGGACAGGACGCTGAAGCTTTCTTT. This gives the protein CASRNGQDAEAFF.

V is TRBV6-5 and J is TRBJ1-5; no clear D. This CDR3 contains 14 residues. Germline loops: CDR1 MNHEY, CDR2 SVGAGI. Trimming took off 2 bases at V and 6 bases at J, with 11 bases between the two ends. CDR3 DNA: TGTGCCAGCAGTTACGATTCCCGTGGTCAGCCCCAGCATTTT. Amino acids: CASSYDSRGQPQHF.

The chain uses TRBV15 and TRBJ1-1; 8 bases line up with TRBD1. Germline V gene data show CDR1 as LNHNV and CDR2 as YYDKDF (reference sequence). The junction had 9 bases not matched to a gene; V was cut back by 2 bases and J by 7 bases. The CDR3 has 15 residues. The CDR3 DNA follows: TGTGCCACCAGCAGAACCGGGACAGGTAGACTTGAAGCTTTCTTT. This encodes CATSRTGTGRLEAFF.

This clone was seen only once. V is TRBV18 and J is TRBJ2-3, with D maybe TRBD2 (5 bases). Germline V gene sequence: CDR1 KGHSH, CDR2 LQKENI. This CDR3 spans 14 amino acids. The germline V and J ends were trimmed by 3 bases and 6 bases, with 13 bases remaining between them. The CDR3 protein is CASSPKAGADTQYF. The CDR3 DNA reads as TGTGCCAGCTCACCCAAGGCGGGTGCCGATACGCAGTATTTT.

This clone was detected once. The genes are TRBV15 and TRBJ2-5, with D possibly being TRBD2 (7 bases). From germline, CDR1 is LNHNV and CDR2 YYDKDF (reference sequence). The length of the CDR3 is 16 residues. V shed 0 bases and J shed 2 bases, with 13 bases lying between them. The CDR3 spells CATSRDNGGPQETQYF. CDR3 coding DNA: TGTGCCACCAGCAGAGATAACGGGGGGCCTCAAGAGACCCAGTACTTC.

CDR3 protein: CASTERGQTLHF. Written as DNA, the CDR3 is TGTGCCAGCACCGAGCGAGGACAAACCCTCCACTTT. The rearrangement uses TRBV3-1 (or the pseudogene TRBV3-2) and TRBJ1-6, with D possibly being TRBD1 (5 bases). Trimming shortened V by 7 bases and J by 14 bases, and 15 bases separated the two germline ends. CDR1 and CDR2 (germline): LGHDT, YNNKEL (reference sequence). This CDR3 is built from 12 residues.

This chain joins TRBV18 and TRBJ1-5; no firm D call. Trimming shortened V by 0 bases and J by 4 bases, and 10 bases separated the two germline ends. The germline V gene has CDR1 KGHSH and CDR2 LQKENI. CDR3 length: 15 residues. Written as DNA, the CDR3 is TGTGCCAGCTCACCACCGTCCCTGAGTAATCAGCCCCAGCATTTT. This encodes CASSPPSLSNQPQHF.

The chain is built from TRBV5-1 and TRBJ2-1; 7 bases are a match to TRBD2. V dropped 4 bases and J dropped 5; count of bases not matched to a gene: 3. CDR1 is SGHRS and CDR2 is YFSETQ in the germline V gene. The CDR3 is 13 residues long. The CDR3 loop reads CASSAGDNNEQFF. DNA of the CDR3: TGCGCCAGCAGCGCGGGGGATAACAATGAGCAGTTCTTC.